The T cell receptor (beta chain) described here comes from a study of T cells after yellow fever vaccination (dated by TCRdb to between 2017 and 2020). A note on the overall study: Libraries from fractions with low cell numbers were prepared with the SMART-Seq v4 Ultra Low Input RNA kit. Two healthy male donors, one aged 18 to 30 and one aged 30 to 40 years, were included in the cohort. Bulk TCR alpha and beta repertoires were sequenced longitudinally to track T-cell clones before and after primary and booster YFV17D yellow fever vaccination. Blood was drawn at multiple timepoints before and after primary and secondary immunization, with bulk PBMC replicates and cell subsets isolated.

TCR cDNA was made using 5'RACE template switching, a step that added a universal primer site and unique molecular identifiers. Priming for cDNA synthesis came from both the TCR alpha and TCR beta constant segments. Library amplification used two PCR steps, and the second PCR step added sample barcodes and sequencing adapters. Sequencing of the libraries was done on either Illumina HiSeq 2500 (2x100 bp) or NovaSeq (2x150 bp). The authors processed their data as follows. MIGEC handled demultiplexing of reads and collapsing into UMI consensus sequences, while MiXCR performed V(D)J alignment. Clonotypes responding to the vaccine were identified with edgeR on replicate PBMC samples, with the criteria of FDR below 0.01 and a log2 fold change above 5 up to day 15. Bulk clonotypes were assigned CD4 or CD8 identity according to which sequenced CD4 or CD8 repertoire held them at higher abundance. TCRdb cleaned the public reads at Q25 with fastp, built clones with MiXCR and kept in-frame beta chains. Each CDR3 protein gets just one entry, which takes the most common genes and DNA from the rows behind it. In this record, the V and J calls reflect TCRdb's handling and not the investigators' own analysis. The sample includes approximately 250,000 distinct CDR3 sequences, with 6% to 8% observed a single time. Clones ranked in the top ten supply more than 1% of the sample.

General study outcomes and caveats: Most clones expanded after primary vaccination (almost 97% of CD4 and around 88% of CD8) were re-detected after the booster, suggesting that broad memory maintenance occurred. The secondary T-cell response was weaker than the primary response but faster, peaking on day 5 instead of day 15. The study included only a couple of donors, which limits how far the findings can be generalized. Because abundant contaminating clonotypes from the bulk population could be contained in FACS-sorted repertoires, computational filtering was required. A small share of clonotypes was detected in both CD4 and CD8 compartments, with the overlap likely arising from convergent recombination.

At least ten counts were recorded for this clonotype. Its antigen specificity is not known. No base quality values were provided; no much bigger clone lies one nucleotide off. The treatment or condition tag for this specimen amounts to: live attenuated yellow fever vaccine strain. A standard Ficoll-Paque protocol was used to isolate PBMCs from peripheral blood. Dynabeads CD4 and CD8 positive selection kits were used to isolate the CD4 and CD8 T-cell fractions. RNA was extracted with TriZol from bulk PBMCs, CD4 and CD8 fractions, and dextramer-positive and dextramer-negative fractions. Counted from cysteine to phenylalanine, this CDR3 has 16 amino acids. Of all the DNA, just the CDR3 is kept, 48 bases in frame from base 1. Trimmed from V: 3 bases; trimmed from J: 7 bases; junction bases lacking a gene match: 7.

The sequencing here drew on CD4+ T cells sorted from PBMCs, taken on the day of the yellow fever booster vaccination. This TCR was sampled from a man aged 25 to 40 who received the YFV17D yellow fever vaccine. The V and J segments used are TRBV12-3 or TRBV12-4 and TRBJ2-1; TRBD2 aligns with 12 central bases. The sequenced DNA: TGTGCCAGCAGTTTTCTGACTAGCGGGAGAGGGAATGAGCAGTTCTTC. It encodes CASSFLTSGRGNEQFF.